This TCR beta chain was captured by sequencing in a study of monozygotic twins with cystic fibrosis. The study, taken as a whole, reports: The repertoire was suggested to be naive-dominated, clonality median around 0.0089. Monozygotic CF twins shared more identical nucleotide clonotypes than unrelated patients. J usage was most co-twin-similar in 8 of 16 pairs, V in 13.

On this clone itself: Antigen specificity is unknown.

The V gene's germline CDR1 is LNHDA and CDR2 SQIVND (reference sequence). The germline V and J ends were trimmed by 3 bases and 3 bases, with 6 bases remaining between them. The CDR3 is made up of 13 amino acids. The repertoire was sequenced with immunoSEQ multiplex PCR; TCRdb's copy has only in-frame clones and lacks some. There are about 35,000 clones in the sample; approximately 72% occur only once, and 0.78% lies in the top ten. The chain has TRBV19 and TRBJ1-5; D is unclear. The specimen was blood. This TCR was recovered from a girl aged 5 to 17 with cystic fibrosis. In DNA form, the CDR3 reads TGTGCCAGTAGTATCAATCCCAATCAGCCCCAGCATTTT. Protein sequence: CASSINPNQPQHF.